The next 23 T cell receptor beta chains were all read from a single sample in a study of T cells in Graves' hyperthyroidism and ophthalmopathy. RNA transcripts provided the source from which TCR beta CDR3 regions were amplified. During a first-round RT-PCR of the TCR CDR3, the HTBI primer set was used. TCRdb reprocessed the multiplex PCR reads via MiXCR and lists one record per CDR3 protein. The sample lists roughly 180,000 distinct CDR3 sequences; about a tenth were seen once. The sample comprised blood. Receptors were obtained from a young woman with Graves' hyperthyroidism that later progressed to Graves' ophthalmopathy.

This clonotype was observed many times. The V gene is TRBV2, the J gene TRBJ1-1; unclear D gene. V lost 4 bases and J 7 bases, leaving 13 bases between the germline ends. CDR1 and CDR2 from the germline V gene are SNHLY and FYNNEI. CDR3 length equals 13 residues. This CDR3 is CASSGLVKDEAFF. In DNA, the CDR3 is TGTGCCAGCAGTGGACTAGTCAAAGATGAAGCTTTCTTT.

For the CDR3, the DNA is TGTGCCAGCAGTCTGCGACAGGGTTTTTACGAGCAGTACTTC. Its translation: CASSLRQGFYEQYF. The chain uses TRBV27 and TRBJ2-7; 7 nucleotides align to TRBD1. Germline V gene lookup returns CDR1 MNHEY and CDR2 SMNVEV (reference sequence). The CDR3 runs 14 residues. J was trimmed by 4 bases and V by 5 bases; bases with no gene match: 8.

This clonotype was recorded many times. V is TRBV12-3 or TRBV12-4 and J is TRBJ2-7; possibly TRBD1 for D (7 bases). V dropped 3 bases and J dropped 0 bases, with 15 bases sitting between them. This CDR3 spans 16 amino acids. The CDR3 spells CASSFPQGGGSYEQYF. The CDR3 DNA follows: TGTGCCAGCAGTTTTCCCCAGGGGGGAGGCTCCTACGAGCAGTACTTC.

There are many counts of this clonotype. CDR3 in amino acids: CASSLVGLDYNEQFF. In DNA, the CDR3 is TGCGCCAGCAGCTTGGTAGGGCTGGACTACAATGAGCAGTTCTTC. The rearrangement links TRBV5-1 to TRBJ2-1, with D unresolved. CDR1 and CDR2 from the germline V gene are SGHRS and YFSETQ. V was pared by 0 bases and J by 3 bases, with 10 bases between. The CDR3 is 15 residues long.

The V and J genes are TRBV3-1 and TRBJ2-2; TRBD2 matches 16 bases. Unmatched junction bases numbered 8, after V lost 1 base and J lost 3 bases. Germline CDR1 reads LGHDT; CDR2 reads YNNKEL (reference sequence). The CDR3 has 20 residues. CDR3: CASSQAGTSGGVGDTGELFF. The CDR3 DNA is TGTGCCAGCAGCCAAGCCGGGACTAGCGGGGGGGTCGGCGACACCGGGGAGCTGTTTTTT.

The sample holds many counts of this clonotype. The genes are TRBV5-5 and TRBJ2-2; D might be TRBD2 (5 bases). The germline V and J ends were trimmed by 0 bases and 7 bases, with 13 bases remaining between them. This CDR3 is built from 15 residues. Germline CDR1 SGHKS, CDR2 YYEKEE (reference sequence). The CDR3 protein is CASSLVAGRGGELFF. CDR3 in DNA: TGTGCCAGCAGCTTGGTAGCAGGTCGGGGCGGGGAGCTGTTTTTT.

The chain has TRBV7-9 and TRBJ2-3; D possibly corresponds to TRBD2 (5 bases). This CDR3 has 15 residues. CDR1 and CDR2 from the germline V gene are SEHNR and FQNEAQ (reference sequence). V lost 5 bases and J 3 bases, leaving 15 bases between the germline ends. The CDR3 nucleotides are TGTGCCAGCAGCCCCAGGACTTCTCTGACAGATACGCAGTATTTT. It translates to CASSPRTSLTDTQYF.

This clonotype was seen a few times. J is TRBJ2-7 and V is TRBV9; 8 nucleotides align to TRBD1. Germline CDR1 is SGDLS and CDR2 is YYNGEE. The CDR3 length is 15 residues. Trimming cost V 4 bases and J 2 bases; bases outside gene matches: 8. Here the CDR3 DNA reads TGTGCCAGCAGCTCCGGCCTACAGGGGGCCTACGAGCAGTACTTC. Protein sequence: CASSSGLQGAYEQYF.

This clonotype was seen ten or more times. The chain has TRBV30 and TRBJ2-3, with a weak D call TRBD2 (5 bases). The germline V gene has CDR1 GTSNPN and CDR2 SVGIG (reference sequence). This CDR3 is 16 amino acids long. Trimming cost V 0 bases and J 2 bases, with 15 bases left between them. The CDR3 loop reads CAWSVHKRRATDTQYF. DNA of the CDR3: TGTGCCTGGAGTGTACATAAGCGGAGAGCCACAGATACGCAGTATTTT.

In this sample, this clonotype turned up many times. The chain is built from TRBV2 and TRBJ2-7; 11 nucleotides agree with TRBD2. V gave up 6 bases and J gave up 2 bases; unmatched junction bases: 3. Germline CDR1 and CDR2: SNHLY and FYNNEI. The CDR3 runs to 14 residues. In DNA, the CDR3 is TGTGCCAGCAGGGATAGCGGGGGGGCCTACGAGCAGTACTTC. It encodes CASRDSGGAYEQYF.

This clonotype appeared many times. The chain uses TRBV28 and TRBJ2-1; 8 bases align to TRBD2. The CDR3 extends over 15 amino acids. Germline assignment: CDR1 MDHEN and CDR2 SYDVKM. After removal of 6 bases from V and 5 bases from J, the junction contained 9 bases not matched to a gene. The CDR3: CASSLRGGGNNEQFF. For the CDR3, the DNA is TGTGCCAGCAGCCTAAGGGGCGGGGGGAACAATGAGCAGTTCTTC.

This CDR3 is CATGAHPGTGGEKLFF. Written as DNA, the CDR3 is TGTGCCACCGGCGCCCATCCCGGGACAGGGGGTGAAAAACTGTTTTTT. V and J are TRBV15 and TRBJ1-4; 11 bases agree with TRBD1. The V gene's germline CDR1 is LNHNV and CDR2 YYDKDF (reference sequence). V dropped 8 bases and J dropped 7; count of bases not matched to a gene: 12. This CDR3 is built from 16 residues. The full variable domain, rest sourced from reference TRBV15 and TRBJ1-4, is DAMVIQNPRYQVTQFGKPVTLSCSQTLNHNVMYWYQQKSSQAPKLLFHYYDKDFNNEADTPDNFQSRRPNTSFCFLDIRSPGLGDTAMYLCATGAHPGTGGEKLFFGSGTQLSVL.

There are many counts of this clonotype. The chain combines TRBV9 with TRBJ2-1; maybe TRBD2 (6 bases). Trimming pared 3 bases from V and 3 bases from J, leaving 13 bases between. The germline V gene has CDR1 SGDLS and CDR2 YYNGEE. The CDR3 loop spans 15 amino acids. As DNA, the CDR3 is TGTGCCAGCAGCGGGACCGGGGGAAACTACAATGAGCAGTTCTTC. Translation: CASSGTGGNYNEQFF. Based on the CDR3 plus reference TRBV9 and TRBJ2-1, the full variable domain is DSGVTQTPKHLITATGQRVTLRCSPRSGDLSVYWYQQSLDQGLQFLIQYYNGEERAKGNILERFSAQQFPDLHSELNLSSLELGDSALYFCASSGTGGNYNEQFFGPGTRLTVL.

The table lists this clonotype with many counts. The CDR3 reads CASSDPVQTGPTQYF. CDR3 nucleotides: TGTGCCAGCAGTGATCCGGTCCAGACTGGACCTACGCAGTATTTT. V usage is TRBV2 and J usage is TRBJ2-3, with D hard to call. This CDR3 has 15 amino acids. V gave up 3 bases and J gave up 8 bases, with 18 bases separating them. In germline, CDR1 is SNHLY, CDR2 FYNNEI.

This clonotype was found many times. The chain joins TRBV7-2 to TRBJ2-3, with a tentative D call TRBD2 (6 bases). The CDR3 sequence is 16 residues long. Trimming removed 1 base from V and 1 base from J, with 12 bases in between. Germline V CDR1 and CDR2: SGHTA, FQGNSA. This CDR3 reads CASSLGFGSGTDTQYF. Written as DNA, the CDR3 is TGTGCCAGCAGCTTAGGGTTCGGGAGTGGCACAGATACGCAGTATTTT. The full variable domain, in which reference TRBV7-2 and TRBJ2-3 provide the parts outside the CDR3, is GAGVSQSPSNKVTEKGKDVELRCDPISGHTALYWYRQSLGQGLEFLIYFQGNSAPDKSGLPSDRFSAERTGGSVSTLTIQRTQQEDSAVYLCASSLGFGSGTDTQYFGPGTRLTVL.

This clonotype occurred many times. The chain is built from TRBV6-1 and TRBJ1-5; D is unresolved. Trimming removed 5 bases from V and 1 base from J, with 6 bases in between. The CDR3 length is 13 residues. The V gene's germline CDR1 is MNHNS and CDR2 SASEGT. The CDR3 DNA reads TGTGCCAGCAGTCGATCGAGCAATCAGCCCCAGCATTTT. This codes for CASSRSSNQPQHF.

In this sample, this clonotype turned up many times. The V call is TRBV20-1, the J call TRBJ1-1, with a weak D call TRBD1 (6 bases). V dropped 1 base and J dropped 0 bases, with 9 bases sitting between them. Germline V gene data show CDR1 as DFQATT and CDR2 as SNEGSKA (reference sequence). The CDR3 covers 14 residues. The DNA of the CDR3 is TGCAGTGCTAGAGTAGGGGGAGTGAACACTGAAGCTTTCTTT. Protein: CSARVGGVNTEAFF.

This clonotype was seen at least ten times. The chain carries TRBV6-1 and TRBJ2-2, with D perhaps given as TRBD1 or TRBD2 (5 bases each). The CDR3 has 14 residues. Germline CDR1 is MNHNS and CDR2 is SASEGT. Trimming removed 7 bases at V and 1 base at J, with 10 bases between. CDR3 residues: CASIRDRNTGELFF. CDR3 nucleotide sequence: TGTGCCAGCATCCGGGACCGGAACACCGGGGAGCTGTTTTTT.

This clonotype was observed at least ten times. V is TRBV27 and J is TRBJ2-1, with unresolved D. The CDR3 is made up of 13 amino acids. V was trimmed by 0 bases and J by 10 bases, leaving 10 bases between them. CDR1 is MNHEY and CDR2 is SMNVEV in the germline V gene (reference sequence). The CDR3 here is CASSLSGLGEQFF. For the CDR3, the DNA is TGTGCCAGCAGTTTATCAGGGCTAGGAGAGCAGTTCTTC.

This clonotype was seen many times. The genes are TRBV7-8 and TRBJ1-5, with TRBD1 matching 8 bases. The CDR3 runs 17 residues. CDR1 SGHVS and CDR2 FQNEAQ come from the germline V gene. V lost 4 bases and J lost 0; bases outside the gene matches: 8. The DNA for the CDR3 is TGTGCCAGCAGCTGGGACAGGCAGCGTTATAGCAATCAGCCCCAGCATTTT. It codes for CASSWDRQRYSNQPQHF.

This clonotype was observed many times. This chain joins TRBV2 and TRBJ2-7; perhaps TRBD1 as D (5 bases). The CDR3 covers 13 residues. CDR1 is SNHLY and CDR2 is FYNNEI in the germline V gene. Trimming removed 7 bases at V and 0 bases at J, with 10 bases between. The CDR3 here is CASKGAGSYEQYF. The CDR3 DNA follows: TGTGCCAGCAAAGGGGCAGGCTCCTACGAGCAGTACTTC.

As regards this clonotype: Since a much larger clone is just one base distant, this may be a read error. The rearrangement joins TRBV11-2 to TRBJ2-7; either TRBD1 or TRBD2 may fit D (5 bases each). Germline CDR1 SGHAT, CDR2 FQNNGV. Deletions cut 0 bases from V and 9 bases from J, with 6 bases between. The CDR3 spans 11 residues. For the CDR3, the DNA is TGTGCCAGCAGCTTAGAGAGGGGGCAGTACTTC. Its protein product is CASSLERGQYF.

The chain has TRBV6-1 and TRBJ2-5; 7 nucleotides line up with TRBD2. Per the germline V gene, CDR1 is MNHNS and CDR2 is SASEGT. Losses at the gene ends were 10 bases for V and 2 bases for J; bases not matched to a gene: 4. The length of the CDR3 is 12 residues. The CDR3 sequence: CATFSGQETQYF. The CDR3 coding sequence is TGTGCCACCTTTAGCGGGCAAGAGACCCAGTACTTC.